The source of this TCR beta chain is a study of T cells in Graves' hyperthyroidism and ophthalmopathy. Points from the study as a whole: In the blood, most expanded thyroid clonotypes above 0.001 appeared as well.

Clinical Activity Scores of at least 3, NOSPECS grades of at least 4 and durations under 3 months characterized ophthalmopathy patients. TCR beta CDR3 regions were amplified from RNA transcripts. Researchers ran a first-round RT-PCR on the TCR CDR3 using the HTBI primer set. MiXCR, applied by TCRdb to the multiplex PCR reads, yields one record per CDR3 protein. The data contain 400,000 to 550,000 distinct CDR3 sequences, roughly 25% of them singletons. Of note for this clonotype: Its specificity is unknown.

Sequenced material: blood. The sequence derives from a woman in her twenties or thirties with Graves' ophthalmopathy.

The CDR3 nucleotides are TGTGCCAGCAGCTCACTCGGGACAGGGGGCTTATATGGCTACACCTTC. Its protein product is CASSSLGTGGLYGYTF. The rearrangement joins TRBV11-2 to TRBJ1-2, with 12 bases aligning to TRBD1. CDR1 is SGHAT and CDR2 is FQNNGV in the germline V gene. Germline trimming cut 4 bases from V and 5 bases from J; bases unmatched to any gene: 8. This CDR3 comprises 16 residues.